The clone carrying this T cell receptor beta chain was counted only a few times. This entry is derived from a study of blood T cell repertoires in COVID-19. The V end was cut by 5 bases, the J end by 9 bases, with 14 bases between. CDR3 length: 13 amino acids. Original processing notes: Estimated nucleated cell counts came from reference gene primer amplification. Generated by immunoSEQ multiplex PCR, the TCRdb table keeps only in-frame clones and is missing some. Clone size and the V and J calls come from that table; the DNA yielded D and trimming. The sample holds 45,000 or so clones, about 70% seen once.

The TCR was taken from an elderly man with acute or convalescent COVID-19. Sequencing used peripheral blood. The chain employs TRBV12-3 or TRBV12-4 and TRBJ2-1; D is perhaps TRBD1 (6 bases). As DNA, the CDR3 is TGTGCCAGCAGTCCTACAGGGTTAGGTGAGCAGTTCTTC. This codes for CASSPTGLGEQFF.